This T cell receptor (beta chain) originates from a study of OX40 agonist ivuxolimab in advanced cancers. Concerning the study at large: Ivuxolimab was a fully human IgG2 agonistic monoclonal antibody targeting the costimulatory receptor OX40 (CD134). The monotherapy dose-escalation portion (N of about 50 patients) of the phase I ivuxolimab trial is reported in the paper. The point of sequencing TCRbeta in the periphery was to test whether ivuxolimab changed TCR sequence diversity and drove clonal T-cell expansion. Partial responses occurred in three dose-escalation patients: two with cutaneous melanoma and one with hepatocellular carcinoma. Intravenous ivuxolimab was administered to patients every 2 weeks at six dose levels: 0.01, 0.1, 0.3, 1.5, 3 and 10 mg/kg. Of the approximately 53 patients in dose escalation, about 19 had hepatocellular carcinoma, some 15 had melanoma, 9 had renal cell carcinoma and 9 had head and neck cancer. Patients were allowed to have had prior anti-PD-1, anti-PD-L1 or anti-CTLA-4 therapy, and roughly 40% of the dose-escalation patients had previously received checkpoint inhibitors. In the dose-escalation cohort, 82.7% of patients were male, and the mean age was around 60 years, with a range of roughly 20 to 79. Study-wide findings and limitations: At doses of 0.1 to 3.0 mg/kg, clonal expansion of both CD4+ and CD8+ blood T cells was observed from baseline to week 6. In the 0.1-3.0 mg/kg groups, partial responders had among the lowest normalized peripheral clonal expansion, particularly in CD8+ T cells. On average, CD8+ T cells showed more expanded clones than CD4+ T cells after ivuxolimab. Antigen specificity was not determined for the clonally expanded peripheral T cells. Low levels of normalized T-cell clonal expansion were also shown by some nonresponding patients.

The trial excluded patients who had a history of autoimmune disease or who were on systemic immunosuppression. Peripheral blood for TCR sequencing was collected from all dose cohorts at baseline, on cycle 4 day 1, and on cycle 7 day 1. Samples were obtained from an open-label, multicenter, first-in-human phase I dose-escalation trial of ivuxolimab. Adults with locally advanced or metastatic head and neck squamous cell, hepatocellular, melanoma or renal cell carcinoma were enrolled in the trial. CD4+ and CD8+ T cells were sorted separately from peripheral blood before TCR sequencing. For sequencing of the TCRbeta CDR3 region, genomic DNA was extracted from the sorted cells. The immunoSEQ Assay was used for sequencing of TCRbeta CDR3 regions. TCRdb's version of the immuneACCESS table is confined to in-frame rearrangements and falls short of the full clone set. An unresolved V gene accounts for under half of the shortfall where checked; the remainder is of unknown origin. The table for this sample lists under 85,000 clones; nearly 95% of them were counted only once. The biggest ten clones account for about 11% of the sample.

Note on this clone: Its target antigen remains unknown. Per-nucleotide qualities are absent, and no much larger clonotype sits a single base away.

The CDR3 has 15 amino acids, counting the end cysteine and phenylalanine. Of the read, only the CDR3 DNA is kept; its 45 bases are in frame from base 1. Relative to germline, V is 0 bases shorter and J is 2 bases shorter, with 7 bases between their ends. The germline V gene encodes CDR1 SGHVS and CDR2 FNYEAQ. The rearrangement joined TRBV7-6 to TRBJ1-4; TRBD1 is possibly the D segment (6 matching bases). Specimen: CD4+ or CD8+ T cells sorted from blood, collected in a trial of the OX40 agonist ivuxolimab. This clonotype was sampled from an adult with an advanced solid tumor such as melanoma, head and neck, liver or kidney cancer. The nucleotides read TGTGCCAGCAGCTTAGCAGGGGGTACTAATGAAAAACTGTTTTTT. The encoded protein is CASSLAGGTNEKLFF.